These 26 T cell receptor beta chains originate from one sample sequenced in a study of blood T cells in healthy people across ages (dated by TCRdb to about 2015). Library preparation employed 5' RACE. Instrument on record: Illumina HiSeq 2500. A second PCR of about 6 to 11 cycles was run with a J-beta primer mix and a sample-barcoded 5' primer. TCRdb reprocessed the public reads (quality trimming at Q25 with fastp, clone calling with MiXCR) and kept in-frame beta chains. Entries are consolidated by CDR3 protein sequence, retaining the most common genes and DNA. This sample holds some 880,000 distinct CDR3 sequences; under 40% were observed only once. In total, the top ten clones hold 10% to 15% of the sample. Material: blood. The receptors were sampled from a man aged 18 to 29 in good health.

Concerning this clonotype itself: This sequence may be a read error, since a much larger clone differs from it by one base. J is TRBJ2-1 and V is TRBV4-2; 9 bases agree with TRBD2. Germline trimming cut 4 bases from V and 13 bases from J; bases unmatched to any gene: 8. CDR1 and CDR2 from the germline V gene are LGHNA and YNFKEQ. There are 13 residues in the CDR3. CDR3 protein: CASSLIAGETQFF. In DNA, the CDR3 is TGTGCCAGCAGCCTTATAGCGGGAGAGACCCAGTTCTTC.

V gene TRBV28 combines with J gene TRBJ2-7, with D tentatively TRBD1 or TRBD2 (6 bases each). Germline lookup yields CDR1 MDHEN and CDR2 SYDVKM. The ends were cut back, 3 bases at V and 4 bases at J, with 13 bases in the middle. CDR3 length: 14 amino acids. CDR3 bases: TGTGCCAGCAGTTTCGGTACAGGGAGGTACGAGCAGTACTTC. Translation gives CASSFGTGRYEQYF.

The chain combines TRBV6-1 with TRBJ1-6, with D possibly being TRBD1 (6 bases). Germline CDR1 MNHNS, CDR2 SASEGT. This CDR3 spans 18 amino acids. V was clipped by 6 bases and J by 0 bases, with 18 bases between them. The CDR3 nucleotides are TGTGCCAGCAGCAACAGAGACAGGACGAGCTCCTATAATTCACCCCTCCACTTT. Residues: CASSNRDRTSSYNSPLHF.

The chain has TRBV12-3 or TRBV12-4 and TRBJ1-4, with unresolved D. The CDR3 runs to 14 residues. V dropped 0 bases and J dropped 7 bases, with 9 bases sitting between them. CDR3 coding DNA: TGTGCCAGCAGTTTAGCGCTCCTGGGTGAAAAACTGTTTTTT. This encodes CASSLALLGEKLFF.

There are a few counts of this clonotype. V is TRBV12-3 or TRBV12-4 and J is TRBJ1-6; tentative D call: TRBD1 (5 bases). The CDR3 loop spans 16 amino acids. V was clipped by 3 bases and J by 3 bases, with 12 bases between them. As DNA, the CDR3 is TGTGCCAGCAGTTTTGGCCAGGGCCTCTATAATTCACCCCTCCACTTT. The encoded protein is CASSFGQGLYNSPLHF.

This clonotype was counted between two and nine times. CDR3 bases: TGTGCCAGCAGCCAAGATACGGCGGCCGACACAGATACGCAGTATTTT. As protein: CASSQDTAADTDTQYF. This rearrangement joins TRBV4-2 to TRBJ2-3; D ambiguous. Trimming took 0 bases from V and 2 from J, leaving 12 bases between them. CDR3 length: 16 amino acids. The germline CDR1 and CDR2 sequences are LGHNA and YNFKEQ.

V gene TRBV5-1 combines with J gene TRBJ1-2, with TRBD1 matching 8 bases. CDR1 is SGHRS and CDR2 is YFSETQ in the germline V gene. This CDR3 region has 12 residues. The V segment lost 4 bases and the J segment 9 bases; nucleotides outside the gene matches: 5. The CDR3 sequence: CASSPRQGRYTF. CDR3 sequence (DNA): TGCGCCAGCAGCCCGAGACAGGGGCGCTACACCTTC.

The chain is built from TRBV14 and TRBJ2-5, with D possibly being TRBD2 (5 bases). Looked up from germline, CDR1 is SGHDN and CDR2 is FVKESK. The V end lost 1 base, the J end lost 5 bases, and 20 bases lay between the germline ends. The CDR3 has 17 amino acids. The CDR3 region is CASSQGQFQRIEETQYF. CDR3 sequence (DNA): TGTGCCAGCAGCCAAGGGCAGTTTCAGCGGATAGAGGAGACCCAGTACTTC.

Remarks on this clonotype: This may come from a read error, since a much larger clone is one base off. The CDR3 bases are TGTGCCAGCAGCCAGGGTCGCTATGGCCACACCTTC. Protein: CASSQGRYGHTF. This chain links TRBV12-3 or TRBV12-4 with TRBJ1-2; maybe TRBD1 (5 bases). The CDR3 has 12 residues.

There are a few counts of this clonotype. V and J are TRBV5-1 and TRBJ1-2; 8 bases match TRBD1. CDR1 is SGHRS, CDR2 YFSETQ, per germline. V gave up 4 bases and J gave up 4 bases; unmatched junction bases: 6. The CDR3 runs 14 residues. The CDR3 DNA follows: TGCGCCAGCAGCGGAACAGGGACAGGCTATGGCTACACCTTC. Its protein is CASSGTGTGYGYTF.

The rearrangement links TRBV6-1 to TRBJ2-7; 7 bases fit TRBD2. This CDR3 has 15 residues. Germline V gene lookup returns CDR1 MNHNS and CDR2 SASEGT. V lost 0 bases and J lost 2; bases outside the gene matches: 4. CDR3 coding DNA: TGTGCCAGCAGTGAAGCGGCGGGGGACCCCTACGAGCAGTACTTC. It codes for CASSEAAGDPYEQYF.

Remarks on this clonotype: Since a much larger clone is just one base distant, this may be a read error. The chain couples TRBV5-4 to TRBJ2-7; 9 bases match TRBD2. The CDR3 has 15 amino acids. CDR1 is SGHNT and CDR2 is YYREEE in the germline V gene (reference sequence). The DNA of the CDR3 is TGTACCAGCAGCTTGGATACTAGCGGGTCCTACGAGCAGTACTTC. Protein: CTSSLDTSGSYEQYF.

J is TRBJ1-4 and V is TRBV4-1; 9 nucleotides line up with TRBD1. Germline-derived CDR1 and CDR2 are MGHRA and YSYEKL. This CDR3 comprises 17 residues. V shed 6 bases and J 7 bases; nucleotides not matched to a gene: 15. The CDR3 loop reads CASSHDRGSSNAEKLFF. CDR3 coding DNA: TGCGCCAGCAGTCATGACAGGGGGTCGTCAAATGCTGAAAAACTGTTTTTT.

The chain joins TRBV5-6 to TRBJ1-1; possibly TRBD1 for D (6 bases). The V and J ends lost 4 bases and 1 base respectively, with 11 bases between them. Germline V gene data show CDR1 as SGHDT and CDR2 as YYEEEE. CDR3 length: 14 residues. CDR3 amino acids: CASSVAGANTEAFF. The CDR3 bases are TGTGCCAGCAGCGTCGCGGGGGCGAACACTGAAGCTTTCTTT.

This clonotype has more than one count but fewer than ten. The rearrangement links TRBV20-1 to TRBJ2-3, with 8 bases that match TRBD2. The CDR3 sequence is 14 residues long. In germline, CDR1 is DFQATT, CDR2 SNEGSKA (reference sequence). V lost 5 bases and J lost 2; bases outside the gene matches: 6. CDR3 nucleotide sequence: TGCAGTGCTGGAGGGACTAGGGCCACAGATACGCAGTATTTT. The encoded protein is CSAGGTRATDTQYF.

The genes are TRBV6-1 and TRBJ1-1; D unresolved. The CDR3 consists of 16 residues. CDR1 and CDR2 from the germline V gene are MNHNS and SASEGT. The ends were cut back, 3 bases at V and 3 bases at J, with 17 bases in the middle. CDR3 nucleotide sequence: TGTGCCAGCAGTGACCTGGCCCGGACGGTGGACACTGAAGCTTTCTTT. Translating it yields CASSDLARTVDTEAFF.

This clonotype turned up a few times. The chain recombines TRBV12-3 or TRBV12-4 with TRBJ1-3, with D unclear. CDR3 length: 15 amino acids. The V and J ends lost 3 bases and 0 bases respectively, with 9 bases between them. CDR3 region: CASSFPGSSGNTIYF. The DNA for the CDR3 is TGTGCCAGCAGTTTCCCGGGAAGCTCTGGAAACACCATATATTTT.

V and J are TRBV9 and TRBJ2-3; no clear D. This CDR3 spans 17 amino acids. CDR1 SGDLS and CDR2 YYNGEE come from the germline V gene. Trimming took off 0 bases at V and 0 bases at J, with 14 bases between the two ends. In nucleotides, the CDR3 is TGTGCCAGCAGCGTAGGACCGTCAGGTTCTAGCACAGATACGCAGTATTTT. Its translation is CASSVGPSGSSTDTQYF.

In this sample, this clonotype turned up a few times. The V gene is TRBV25-1, the J gene TRBJ2-1; D is unresolved. This CDR3 is 14 amino acids long. V was clipped by 1 base and J by 6 bases, with 10 bases between them. Germline loops: CDR1 MGHDK, CDR2 SYGVNS. The CDR3 here is CASSEFRVPNEQFF. In DNA, the CDR3 is TGTGCCAGCAGTGAATTTAGGGTCCCCAATGAGCAGTTCTTC.

This clonotype turned up a few times. The chain uses TRBV7-2 and TRBJ1-5, with a weak D call TRBD1 (6 bases). The V gene lost 3 bases and the J gene lost 0 bases, with 15 bases spanning the gap. The CDR3 sequence is 17 residues long. Germline CDR1 reads SGHTA; CDR2 reads FQGNSA. The CDR3 region has the DNA TGTGCCAGCAGCTTTAGGGGGGACGGCTATAGCAATCAGCCCCAGCATTTT. It is translated as CASSFRGDGYSNQPQHF.

This clonotype was counted between two and nine times. V usage is TRBV6-5 and J usage is TRBJ2-7; the D is unclear. In germline, CDR1 is MNHEY, CDR2 SVGAGI. With 8 bases removed from V and 6 bases from J, the gap between germline ends came to 11 bases. The CDR3 covers 11 residues. This CDR3 is CASPRHSEQYF. CDR3 sequence (DNA): TGTGCCAGCCCCCGCCATTCCGAGCAGTACTTC.

V usage is TRBV6-2 or TRBV6-3 and J usage is TRBJ2-3; D not certain. Trimming left V 6 bases short and J 7 bases short, with 11 bases between. Germline V gene data show CDR1 as MNHEY and CDR2 as SVGEGT. The CDR3 runs 12 residues. CDR3 DNA: TGTGCCAGCAGCCACGTATTGCATACGCAGTATTTT. Residues: CASSHVLHTQYF.

This clonotype was recorded at least ten times. The chain joins TRBV6-2 or TRBV6-3 to TRBJ2-7; D gene ambiguous. Germline loops: CDR1 MNHEY, CDR2 SVGEGT. The CDR3 runs to 11 residues. V was clipped by 0 bases and J by 5 bases, with 2 bases between them. The CDR3 protein is CASSYSDEQYF. The DNA for the CDR3 is TGTGCCAGCAGTTACTCGGACGAGCAGTACTTC.

At least ten counts were recorded for this clonotype. The CDR3 protein is CASSLSGYYGYTF. CDR3 in DNA: TGTGCCAGCAGTTTATCGGGATACTATGGCTACACCTTC. The gene calls are TRBV27 and TRBJ1-2; D not certain. The CDR3 length is 13 residues. The germline CDR1 and CDR2 sequences are MNHEY and SMNVEV (reference sequence). The V gene lost 0 bases and the J gene lost 3 bases, with 5 bases spanning the gap.

The chain links TRBV9 to TRBJ2-2; 9 nucleotides align to TRBD2. The CDR3 has 18 residues. Germline CDR1 reads SGDLS; CDR2 reads YYNGEE. V shed 5 bases and J 0 bases; nucleotides not matched to a gene: 11. CDR3 coding DNA: TGTGCCAGCAGGACGACTAGCGGTCAAAATGCGAACACCGGGGAGCTGTTTTTT. As protein: CASRTTSGQNANTGELFF.

The chain has TRBV7-9 and TRBJ1-1, with D perhaps matching TRBD1 (6 bases). The V gene's germline CDR1 is SEHNR and CDR2 FQNEAQ (reference sequence). V was clipped by 6 bases and J by 1 base, with 12 bases between them. There are 14 residues in the CDR3. The CDR3 sequence is CASRLQGGNTEAFF. The CDR3 region has the DNA TGTGCCAGCAGACTACAGGGTGGGAACACTGAAGCTTTCTTT.